This T cell receptor (beta chain) was captured by sequencing in a study of blood T cells in healthy people across ages. Whole-study results and caveats: Naive and antigen-experienced cells were not separated, limiting conclusive comparison.

This CDR3 comprises 17 residues. Trimming took 5 bases from V and 2 from J, leaving 19 bases between them. The germline V gene has CDR1 MNHEY and CDR2 SMNVEV (reference sequence). Each sample had at least 6 million PBMCs isolated. This clonotype was observed a few times. Its cognate antigen is unknown. For the second PCR, which ran for about 6 to 11 cycles, a sample-barcoded 5' primer and a J-beta primer mix were used. All cDNA molecules were each tagged by a template-switch adaptor with 12 random nucleotides. One entry per CDR3 protein, called by TCRdb with MiXCR from the 5' RACE reads. The repertoire holds roughly 1.5 million distinct CDR3 sequences, with under 55% as singletons.

This TCR derives from a woman aged 18-35 years in good health. The specimen sequenced was blood. The V and J genes are TRBV27 and TRBJ2-4; D perhaps matches TRBD1 (7 bases). The chain's CDR3 is CASSPRAPGGTKNIQYF. As DNA, the CDR3 is TGTGCCAGCAGTCCGCGGGCACCAGGGGGGACCAAAAACATTCAGTACTTC.